The 23 T cell receptor beta chains in this list originate from one sample, sequenced in a study of T cell repertoires in cytomegalovirus infection. TCRdb independently ran MiXCR on the reads; one entry per CDR3 protein. The data hold some 300,000 distinct CDR3 sequences, with roughly a tenth observed a single time. The sample comprised PBMCs. The receptors come from a human donor in good health (CMV status not recorded). Some clones in this sample may be carry-over from other donors' samples.

The CDR3 DNA is TGTGCCAGCAGCCCGGCGGGGAGAGTCTATGGCTACACCTTC. It is translated as CASSPAGRVYGYTF. This chain joins TRBV11-3 and TRBJ1-2; D is uncertain. V was clipped by 5 bases and J by 4 bases, with 14 bases between them. Germline assignment: CDR1 SGHNT and CDR2 YENEEA. This CDR3 has 14 residues.

Only one count was recorded for this clonotype. The chain carries TRBV2 and TRBJ2-2, with 11 bases fitting TRBD2. Trimming cost V 7 bases and J 1 base; bases outside gene matches: 8. Germline CDR1 SNHLY, CDR2 FYNNEI. This CDR3 spans 17 amino acids. For the CDR3, the DNA is TGTGCCAGCAAGACGCTAGCGGGGGGTCTGAACACCGGGGAGCTGTTTTTT. This gives the protein CASKTLAGGLNTGELFF.

The chain carries TRBV19 and TRBJ1-2, with D perhaps matching TRBD1 (5 bases). CDR3 length equals 16 residues. V dropped 6 bases and J dropped 1 base, with 18 bases sitting between them. Germline CDR1 is LNHDA and CDR2 is SQIVND (reference sequence). The CDR3 coding sequence is TGTGCCAGTAGCTACGGTGGGACCCGGGGTAACTATGGCTACACCTTC. Amino acid sequence: CASSYGGTRGNYGYTF.

This clonotype came up many times. The chain employs TRBV7-9 and TRBJ2-5; D not resolved. From germline, CDR1 is SEHNR and CDR2 FQNEAQ (reference sequence). The V end lost 7 bases, the J end lost 5 bases, and 8 bases lay between the germline ends. This CDR3 spans 11 amino acids. CDR3: CASILGETQYF. The CDR3 DNA follows: TGTGCCAGCATCCTGGGGGAGACCCAGTACTTC.

This clonotype has a count of ten or more. The chain links TRBV20-1 to TRBJ1-5; D is unclear. The germline CDR1 and CDR2 sequences are DFQATT and SNEGSKA (reference sequence). This CDR3 comprises 13 residues. V lost 1 base and J 5 bases, leaving 9 bases between the germline ends. As DNA, the CDR3 is TGCAGTGCTAGAGGGGGTATTGATCAGCCCCAGCATTTT. Protein sequence: CSARGGIDQPQHF.

The chain employs TRBV28 and TRBJ2-7, with 11 nucleotides matching TRBD2. V dropped 2 bases and J dropped 4; count of bases not matched to a gene: 4. Germline V lookup: CDR1 MDHEN, CDR2 SYDVKM. The CDR3 consists of 15 residues. The CDR3 region is CASSLELAGGYEQYV. CDR3 nucleotide sequence: TGTGCCAGCAGTTTAGAGCTAGCGGGGGGTTACGAGCAGTACGTC.

This clonotype was observed at least ten times. The CDR3 protein is CSVQKKGDPYGYTF. Written as DNA, the CDR3 is TGCAGCGTTCAGAAAAAGGGAGACCCATATGGCTACACCTTC. The J gene is TRBJ1-2, the V gene TRBV29-1; D gene unclear. This CDR3 spans 14 amino acids. V lost 5 bases and J lost 5, with 18 bases in between. Germline values: CDR1 SQVTM, CDR2 ANQGSEA. The full variable domain, with the rest looked up from reference TRBV29-1 and TRBJ1-2, is SAVISQKPSRDICQRGTSLTIQCQVDSQVTMMFWYRQQPGQSLTLIATANQGSEATYESGFVIDKFPISRPNLTFSTLTVSNMSPEDSSIYLCSVQKKGDPYGYTFGSGTRLTVV.

The genes are TRBV6-2 or TRBV6-3 and TRBJ1-2, with D perhaps matching TRBD1 (5 bases). Germline V gene sequence: CDR1 MNHEY, CDR2 SVGEGT. V lost 6 bases and J 4 bases, leaving 12 bases between the germline ends. This CDR3 contains 13 residues. The CDR3: CASSPTGFYGYTF. CDR3 coding DNA: TGTGCCAGCAGCCCCACAGGATTCTATGGCTACACCTTC.

This clonotype showed up many times. The rearrangement uses TRBV5-6 and TRBJ1-1; D gene unclear. The V gene's germline CDR1 is SGHDT and CDR2 YYEEEE. V lost 6 bases and J 3 bases, leaving 9 bases between the germline ends. The CDR3 totals 12 residues. The CDR3 region has the DNA TGTGCCAGCATGCTCTCACACACTGAAGCTTTCTTT. Protein sequence: CASMLSHTEAFF. The variable domain in full, completed from reference TRBV5-6 and TRBJ1-1, reads DAGVTQSPTHLIKTRGQQVTLRCSPKSGHDTVSWYQQALGQGPQFIFQYYEEEERQRGNFPDRFSGHQFPNYSSELNVNALLLGDSALYLCASMLSHTEAFFGQGTRLTVV.

This clonotype has ten or more counts. The chain recombines TRBV14 with TRBJ1-2, with 9 bases aligning to TRBD1. Germline CDR1 reads SGHDN; CDR2 reads FVKESK. After removal of 5 bases from V and 4 bases from J, the junction contained 5 bases not matched to a gene. The CDR3 is 14 amino acids. The CDR3 sequence: CASSSWDRAYGYTF. In nucleotides, the CDR3 is TGTGCCAGCAGCAGTTGGGACAGGGCCTATGGCTACACCTTC.

This clonotype occurred a few times. The V call is TRBV20-1, the J call TRBJ2-1, with D perhaps matching TRBD2 (5 bases). CDR3 length: 14 residues. Germline loops: CDR1 DFQATT, CDR2 SNEGSKA (reference sequence). V was trimmed by 6 bases and J by 7 bases, leaving 19 bases between them. The CDR3 loop reads CSASGRLSLNEQFF. Here the CDR3 DNA reads TGCAGTGCCAGCGGCAGGCTCTCCTTAAATGAGCAGTTCTTC.

This clonotype was seen ten or more times. This rearrangement joins TRBV7-2 to TRBJ2-7, with a possible D match to TRBD2 (6 bases). Looked up from germline, CDR1 is SGHTA and CDR2 is FQGNSA. The length of the CDR3 is 12 residues. The V and J ends lost 0 bases and 7 bases respectively, with 7 bases between them. DNA for the CDR3: TGTGCCAGCAGCTTAGCGCGGGAAGAGCAGTACTTC. Protein product: CASSLAREEQYF.

This clonotype showed up just a few times. V gene TRBV19 combines with J gene TRBJ2-1; D may be TRBD1 (5 bases). The germline CDR1 and CDR2 sequences are LNHDA and SQIVND (reference sequence). Trimming took off 2 bases at V and 8 bases at J, with 7 bases between the two ends. This CDR3 comprises 12 residues. The chain's CDR3 is CASSIIGDEQFF. CDR3 DNA: TGTGCCAGTAGTATAATAGGGGATGAGCAGTTCTTC.

This clonotype was seen at least ten times. CDR3 sequence: CSVATDLSGGYTF. CDR3 DNA sequence: TGCAGCGTTGCCACAGACCTCAGCGGTGGCTACACCTTC. The chain uses TRBV29-1 and TRBJ1-2; no definite D call. The V gene lost 4 bases and the J gene lost 7 bases, with 16 bases spanning the gap. The CDR3 has 13 residues. Germline V gives CDR1 SQVTM, CDR2 ANQGSEA.

The rearrangement links TRBV7-9 to TRBJ2-7; D not resolved. This CDR3 is built from 15 residues. V was cut by 0 bases and J by 3 bases, with 12 bases left in between. Per germline, CDR1 SEHNR and CDR2 FQNEAQ (reference sequence). CDR3 in amino acids: CASSLASRPDYEQYV. In DNA form, the CDR3 reads TGTGCCAGCAGCTTAGCTTCCAGGCCCGACTACGAGCAGTACGTC.

This clonotype came up a few times. This chain links TRBV4-2 with TRBJ2-7; TRBD2 matches at 8 bases. The ends lost 8 bases at V and 3 bases at J; junction bases unmatched: 9. This CDR3 has 14 residues. The germline CDR1 and CDR2 sequences are LGHNA and YNFKEQ. Here the CDR3 DNA reads TGTGCCAGCGGTGGGGCGGGGGGCCTCTACGAGCAGTACTTC. The encoded protein is CASGGAGGLYEQYF.

This clonotype was seen at least ten times. This rearrangement joins TRBV12-3 or TRBV12-4 to TRBJ1-6, with TRBD1 matching over 10 bases. CDR3 length: 14 amino acids. Losses at the gene ends were 6 bases for V and 7 bases for J; bases not matched to a gene: 3. The CDR3 bases are TGTGCCAGCAGCCTGGGACAGGGGAATTCACCCCTCCACTTT. Protein product: CASSLGQGNSPLHF.

This clonotype has a handful of counts. The chain employs TRBV29-1 and TRBJ1-2; TRBD1 aligns across 7 bases. CDR1 is SQVTM and CDR2 is ANQGSEA in the germline V gene. V was pared by 6 bases and J by 0 bases, with 13 bases of the junction left unmatched. The CDR3 extends over 16 amino acids. The CDR3 DNA reads TGCAGCGTCCTAACCGGGACAGAGGGGTCTAACTATGGCTACACCTTC. Its protein product is CSVLTGTEGSNYGYTF.

This clonotype has ten or more counts. The chain joins TRBV4-2 to TRBJ1-6; D is uncertain. CDR3 length equals 16 residues. CDR1 LGHNA and CDR2 YNFKEQ come from the germline V gene. Trimming removed 0 bases at V and 5 bases at J, with 11 bases between. The CDR3 region has the DNA TGTGCCAGCAGCCAAGAAGCAGACGGAAATAATTCACCCCTCCACTTT. This gives the protein CASSQEADGNNSPLHF.

This clonotype was counted ten times or more. V and J are TRBV7-3 and TRBJ2-3; 10 nucleotides align to TRBD2. The trim removed 5 bases at V and 3 bases at J, leaving 14 bases unmatched. The length of the CDR3 is 18 residues. From germline, CDR1 is SGHTA and CDR2 FQGTGA. The CDR3: CASSPLPSGGADTDTQYF. The CDR3, as DNA: TGTGCCAGCAGCCCGCTCCCTAGCGGGGGCGCCGATACAGATACGCAGTATTTT.

This clonotype was picked up many times. This chain connects TRBV7-2 to TRBJ2-2; a possible D gene is TRBD1 (6 bases). The CDR3 runs to 17 residues. Germline V gene lookup returns CDR1 SGHTA and CDR2 FQGNSA. The V end was cut by 3 bases, the J end by 4 bases, with 18 bases between. In nucleotides, the CDR3 is TGTGCCAGCAGCTTCCAACCCGCAGGGGTGGTCACCGGGGAGCTGTTTTTT. It yields the protein CASSFQPAGVVTGELFF.

The rearrangement links TRBV19 to TRBJ1-2; D is possibly TRBD1 (6 bases). Germline CDR1 LNHDA, CDR2 SQIVND (reference sequence). The CDR3 is made up of 15 amino acids. Trimming left V 3 bases short and J 1 base short, with 12 bases between. The CDR3 spells CASSMTGGFNYGYTF. CDR3 coding DNA: TGTGCCAGTAGTATGACAGGAGGATTTAACTATGGCTACACCTTC.

This clonotype appeared many times. The V call is TRBV18, the J call TRBJ2-5, with 7 bases identical to TRBD1. This CDR3 is 16 amino acids long. V was pared by 5 bases and J by 1 base, with 10 bases of the junction left unmatched. Germline V gene data show CDR1 as KGHSH and CDR2 as LQKENI. The DNA for the CDR3 is TGTGCCAGCTCATCAGTTGGGGGACAGTTCCAAGAGACCCAGTACTTC. This gives the protein CASSSVGGQFQETQYF.